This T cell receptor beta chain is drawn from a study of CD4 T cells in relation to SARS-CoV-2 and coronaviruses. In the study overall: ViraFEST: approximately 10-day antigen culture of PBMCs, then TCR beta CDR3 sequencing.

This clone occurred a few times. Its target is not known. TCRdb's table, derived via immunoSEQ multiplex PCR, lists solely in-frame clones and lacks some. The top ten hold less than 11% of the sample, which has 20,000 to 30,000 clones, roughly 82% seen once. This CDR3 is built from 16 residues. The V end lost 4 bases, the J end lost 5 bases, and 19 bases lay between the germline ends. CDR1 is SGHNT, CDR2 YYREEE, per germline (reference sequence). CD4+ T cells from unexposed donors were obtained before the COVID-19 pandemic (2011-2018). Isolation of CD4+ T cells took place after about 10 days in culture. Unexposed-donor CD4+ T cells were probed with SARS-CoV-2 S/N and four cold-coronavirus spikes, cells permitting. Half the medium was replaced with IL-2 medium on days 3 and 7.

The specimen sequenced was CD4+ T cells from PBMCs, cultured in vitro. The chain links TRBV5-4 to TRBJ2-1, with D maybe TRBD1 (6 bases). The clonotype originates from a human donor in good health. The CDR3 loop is CASSRLSQGIHNEQFF. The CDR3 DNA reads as TGTGCCAGCAGCCGCCTGAGTCAGGGGATCCACAATGAGCAGTTCTTC.